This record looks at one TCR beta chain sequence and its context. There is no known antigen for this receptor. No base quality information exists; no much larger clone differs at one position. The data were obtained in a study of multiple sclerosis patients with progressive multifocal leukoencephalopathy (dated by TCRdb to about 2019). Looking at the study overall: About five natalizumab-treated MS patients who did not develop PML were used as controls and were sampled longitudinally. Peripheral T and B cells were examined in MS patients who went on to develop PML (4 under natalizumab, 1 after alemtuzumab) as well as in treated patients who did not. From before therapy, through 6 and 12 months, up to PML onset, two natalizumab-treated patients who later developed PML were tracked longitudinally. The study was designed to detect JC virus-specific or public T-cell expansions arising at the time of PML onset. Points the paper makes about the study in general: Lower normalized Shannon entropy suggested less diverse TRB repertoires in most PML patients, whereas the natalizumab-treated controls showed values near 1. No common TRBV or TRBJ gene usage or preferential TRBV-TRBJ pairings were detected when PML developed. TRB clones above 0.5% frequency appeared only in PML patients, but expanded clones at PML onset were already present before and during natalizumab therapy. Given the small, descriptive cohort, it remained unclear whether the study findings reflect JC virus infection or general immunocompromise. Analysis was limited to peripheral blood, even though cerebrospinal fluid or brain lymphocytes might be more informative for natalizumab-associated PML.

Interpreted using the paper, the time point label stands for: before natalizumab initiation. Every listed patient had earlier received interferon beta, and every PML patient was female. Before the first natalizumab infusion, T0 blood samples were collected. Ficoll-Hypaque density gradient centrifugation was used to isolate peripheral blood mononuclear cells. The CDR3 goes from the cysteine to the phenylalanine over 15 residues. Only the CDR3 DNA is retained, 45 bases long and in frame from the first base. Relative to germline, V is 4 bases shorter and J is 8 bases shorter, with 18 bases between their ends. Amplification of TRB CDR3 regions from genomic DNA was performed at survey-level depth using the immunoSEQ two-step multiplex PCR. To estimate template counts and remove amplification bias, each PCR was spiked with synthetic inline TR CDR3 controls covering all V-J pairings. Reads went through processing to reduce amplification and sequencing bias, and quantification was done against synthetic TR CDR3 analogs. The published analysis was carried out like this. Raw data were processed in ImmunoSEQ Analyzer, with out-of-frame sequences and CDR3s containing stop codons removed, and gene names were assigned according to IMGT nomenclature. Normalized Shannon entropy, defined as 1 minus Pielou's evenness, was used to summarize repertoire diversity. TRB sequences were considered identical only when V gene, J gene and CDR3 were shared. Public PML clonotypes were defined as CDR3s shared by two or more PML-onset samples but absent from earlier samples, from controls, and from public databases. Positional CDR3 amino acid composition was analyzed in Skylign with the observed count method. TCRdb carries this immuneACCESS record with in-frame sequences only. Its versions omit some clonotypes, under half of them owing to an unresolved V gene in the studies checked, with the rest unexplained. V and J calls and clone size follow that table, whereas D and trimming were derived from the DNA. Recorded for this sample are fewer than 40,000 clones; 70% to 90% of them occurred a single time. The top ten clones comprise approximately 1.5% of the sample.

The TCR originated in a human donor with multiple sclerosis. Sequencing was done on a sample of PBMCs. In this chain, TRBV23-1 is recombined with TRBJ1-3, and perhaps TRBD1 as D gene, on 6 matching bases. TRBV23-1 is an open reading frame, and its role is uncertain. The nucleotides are TGCGCCAGCAGTCCCCAGGCAGGGGATGAGGACACCATATATTTT. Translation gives CASSPQAGDEDTIYF.